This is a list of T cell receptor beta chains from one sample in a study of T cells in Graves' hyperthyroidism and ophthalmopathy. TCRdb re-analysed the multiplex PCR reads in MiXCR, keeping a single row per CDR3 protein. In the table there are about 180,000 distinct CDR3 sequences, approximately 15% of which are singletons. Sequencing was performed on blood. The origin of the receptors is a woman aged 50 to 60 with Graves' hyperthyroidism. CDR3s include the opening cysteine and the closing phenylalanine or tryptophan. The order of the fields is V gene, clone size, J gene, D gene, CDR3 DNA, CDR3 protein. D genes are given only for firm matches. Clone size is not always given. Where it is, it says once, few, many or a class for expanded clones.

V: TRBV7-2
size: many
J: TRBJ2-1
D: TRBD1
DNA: TGTGCCAGCAGCTTTATGACAGGGCCCAGTGAGCAGTTCTTC
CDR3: CASSFMTGPSEQFF

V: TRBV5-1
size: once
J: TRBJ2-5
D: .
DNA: TGCGCCAGCAGCGCTCAAGAGACCCAGTACTTC
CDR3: CASSAQETQYF

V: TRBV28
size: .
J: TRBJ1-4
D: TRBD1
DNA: TGTGCCAGCACATCCGGGACAGGCATTAATGAAAAACTGTTTTTT
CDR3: CASTSGTGINEKLFF

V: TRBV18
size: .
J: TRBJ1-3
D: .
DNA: TGTGCCAGCTCATTGAAGAGCTCTGGAAACACCATATATTTT
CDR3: CASSLKSSGNTIYF

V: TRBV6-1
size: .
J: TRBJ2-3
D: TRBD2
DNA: TGTGCCAGCAGGGGCGGGGTAGCGGGGGGGTCTAGATTCACAGATACGCAGTATTTT
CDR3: CASRGGVAGGSRFTDTQYF

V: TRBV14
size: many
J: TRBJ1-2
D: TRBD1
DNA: TGTGCCAGCAGCCTTCACGATGACAGGGGGACGAGGGGCTACACCTTC
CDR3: CASSLHDDRGTRGYTF

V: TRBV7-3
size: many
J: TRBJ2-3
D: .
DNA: TGTGCCAGCAGTGTAACCCGGACAGAAACAGATACGCAGTATTTT
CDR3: CASSVTRTETDTQYF

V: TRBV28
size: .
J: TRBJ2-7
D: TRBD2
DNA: TGTGCCAGCAGACCTCCGGGGAGGGGAGGCGGGAGCTCCTACGAGCAGTACTTC
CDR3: CASRPPGRGGGSSYEQYF

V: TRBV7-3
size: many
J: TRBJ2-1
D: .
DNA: TGTGCCAGCAGCCAACAGGGTGAACCCTACAATGAGCAGCTCTTC
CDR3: CASSQQGEPYNEQLF

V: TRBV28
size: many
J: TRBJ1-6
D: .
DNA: TGTGCCAGCAGTTTATTTGGGGGCGCAATTAATTCACCCCTCCACTTT
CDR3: CASSLFGGAINSPLHF

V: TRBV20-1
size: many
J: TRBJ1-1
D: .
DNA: TGCAGTGCTCGACAGGCACGAAAGAACACTGAAGCTTTCTTT
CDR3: CSARQARKNTEAFF

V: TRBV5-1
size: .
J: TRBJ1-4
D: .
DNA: TGCGCCAGCAGCCGGTCCGGGTCGGAGGAAAAACTGTTTTTT
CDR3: CASSRSGSEEKLFF

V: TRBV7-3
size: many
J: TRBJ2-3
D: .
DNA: TGTGCCAGCAGCTTCGGGCAGGGGCCGGATGGTACGCAGTATTTT
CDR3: CASSFGQGPDGTQYF

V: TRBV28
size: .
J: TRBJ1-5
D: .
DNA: TGTGCCAGCAAGAGCTCGGGCAATCAGCCCCAGCATTTT
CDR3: CASKSSGNQPQHF

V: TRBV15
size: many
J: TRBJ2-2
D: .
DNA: TGTGCCACCAGCAGAGAGTTGCGGGCCACCGGGGAGCTGTTTTTT
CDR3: CATSRELRATGELFF

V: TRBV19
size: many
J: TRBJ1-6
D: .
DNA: TGTGCCAGTAGAGAGGAGGCAGGCAATTCACCCCTCCACTTT
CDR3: CASREEAGNSPLHF

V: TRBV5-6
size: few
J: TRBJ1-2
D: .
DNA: TGTGCCAGCAGCTTGGCCACCGGCAATAACCCGCTTGGCTACACCTTC
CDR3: CASSLATGNNPLGYTF

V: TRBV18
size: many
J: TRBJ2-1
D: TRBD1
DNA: TGTGCCAGCTCACCACCGGGACAGGGTCCGTACAATGAGCAGTTCTTC
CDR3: CASSPPGQGPYNEQFF

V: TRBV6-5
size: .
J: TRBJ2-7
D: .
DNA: TGTGCCAGCAGTTACCTTGGAGGATCCTACGAGCAGTACTTC
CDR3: CASSYLGGSYEQYF

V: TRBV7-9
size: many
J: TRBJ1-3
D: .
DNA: TGTGCCAGCAGCCCACAGTTGATCGAAAACACCATATATTTT
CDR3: CASSPQLIENTIYF

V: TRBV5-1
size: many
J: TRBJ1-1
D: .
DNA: TGCGCCAGCAGCTTGGTAAAAAACACTGAAGCTTTCTTT
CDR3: CASSLVKNTEAFF

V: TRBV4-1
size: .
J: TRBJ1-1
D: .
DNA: TGCGCCAGCAGCCCTTTTCCGCCGGAGGGGAACACTGAAGCTTTCTTT
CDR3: CASSPFPPEGNTEAFF

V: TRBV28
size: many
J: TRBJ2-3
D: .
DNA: TGTGCCAGCAGCATGACGGGACCGCTCACAGATACGCAGTATTTT
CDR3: CASSMTGPLTDTQYF

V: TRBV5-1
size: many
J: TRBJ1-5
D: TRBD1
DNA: TGCGCCAGCAGCTACGGGACAGGTAATCAGCCCCAGCATTTT
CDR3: CASSYGTGNQPQHF

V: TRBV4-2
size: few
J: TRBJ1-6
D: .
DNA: TGTGCCAGCAGCCAAGGAGCTAATTCACCCCTCCACTTT
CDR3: CASSQGANSPLHF

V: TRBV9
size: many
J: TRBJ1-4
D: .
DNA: TGTGCCAGCAGCGTAGAGCTCAACGGGGAGAAACTGTTTTTT
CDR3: CASSVELNGEKLFF

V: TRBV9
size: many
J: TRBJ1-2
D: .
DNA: TGTGCCAGCACCCGTGGTGCAGGGGATGGCTACACCTTC
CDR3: CASTRGAGDGYTF

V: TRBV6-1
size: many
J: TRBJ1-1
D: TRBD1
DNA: TGTGCCAGCATTAATTACAGGGGTGTTGACGCTTTCTTT
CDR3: CASINYRGVDAFF

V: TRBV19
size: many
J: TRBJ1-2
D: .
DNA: TGTGCCAGTAGTATCGTAGCGGAGATTAACTATGGCTACACCTTC
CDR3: CASSIVAEINYGYTF

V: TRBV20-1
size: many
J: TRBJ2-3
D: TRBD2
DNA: TGCAGTGCTAGAGACGAAGGGACTAGCGGCGGCACAGATACGCAGTATTTT
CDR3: CSARDEGTSGGTDTQYF

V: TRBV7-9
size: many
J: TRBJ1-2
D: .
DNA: TGTGCCAGCAGCTTAGGAAACAGGGCTAATGGCTACACCTTC
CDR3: CASSLGNRANGYTF

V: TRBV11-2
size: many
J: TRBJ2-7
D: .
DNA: TGTGCCAGCAGCTTAGTGGGTCCGAGAGGATCCTACGAGCAGTACTTC
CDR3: CASSLVGPRGSYEQYF

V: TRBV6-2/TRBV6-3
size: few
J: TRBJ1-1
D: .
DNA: TGTGCCAGCAGTTACTCGATCAAGGAGGTAATGAACACTGAAGCTTTCTTT
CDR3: CASSYSIKEVMNTEAFF

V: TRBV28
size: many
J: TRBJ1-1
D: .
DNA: TGTGCCAGCAGTTTCATGGCGCTTCGAGCTTTCTTT
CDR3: CASSFMALRAFF

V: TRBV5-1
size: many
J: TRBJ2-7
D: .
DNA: TGCGCCAGCAGCTTGGGTCTAGGGGATATGTACGAGCAGTACTTC
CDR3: CASSLGLGDMYEQYF

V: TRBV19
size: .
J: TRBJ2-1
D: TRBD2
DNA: TGTGCCAGTTCTATCCGTCTAGCGGGGGGGGACGAGCAGTTCTTC
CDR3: CASSIRLAGGDEQFF

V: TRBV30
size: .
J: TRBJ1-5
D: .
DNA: TGTGCCTGGGGTGTACGGGGGCATCCAAATCAGCCCCAGCATTTT
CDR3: CAWGVRGHPNQPQHF

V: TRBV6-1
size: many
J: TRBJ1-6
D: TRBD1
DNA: TGTGCCACGGACAGGGGCCTCTTCCACTTT
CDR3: CATDRGLFHF

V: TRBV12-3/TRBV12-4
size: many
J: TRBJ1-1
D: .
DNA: TGTGCCAGCTCGAACTCACCGGGCCCCAAGACCTCTGAAGCTTTCTTT
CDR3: CASSNSPGPKTSEAFF

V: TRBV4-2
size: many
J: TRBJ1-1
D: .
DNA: TGTGCCAGCAGCCAAGTTGAGACTGAAGCTTTCTTT
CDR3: CASSQVETEAFF

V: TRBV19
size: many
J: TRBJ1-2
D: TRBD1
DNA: TGTGCCAGTAGTACTGGACAGGTCGTTAACTATGGCTACACCTTC
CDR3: CASSTGQVVNYGYTF

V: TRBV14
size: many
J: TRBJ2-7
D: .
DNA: TGTGCCAGCAGCCCCCATTGGGATCGCCACGAGCAGTACTTC
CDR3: CASSPHWDRHEQYF

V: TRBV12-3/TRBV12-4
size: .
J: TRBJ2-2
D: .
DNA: TGTGCCGGCAGTTCGACAGTGGCCACCGGGGAGCTGTTTTTT
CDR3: CAGSSTVATGELFF

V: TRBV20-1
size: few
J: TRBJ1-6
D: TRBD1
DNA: TGCAGTGCTAGTATCTACCGGGACAGGGGCAATTCACCCCTCCACTTT
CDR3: CSASIYRDRGNSPLHF

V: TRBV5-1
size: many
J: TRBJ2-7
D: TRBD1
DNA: TGCGCCAGCAGCTTCGGGACAGGGCTCTACGAGCAGTACTTC
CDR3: CASSFGTGLYEQYF

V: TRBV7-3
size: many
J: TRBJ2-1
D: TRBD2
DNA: TGTGCCAGCAGCTTACCGGCGGGGGGGCCTGAAAATGAGCAGTTCTTC
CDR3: CASSLPAGGPENEQFF

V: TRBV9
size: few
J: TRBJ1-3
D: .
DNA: TGTGCCAGCAGCGTCTACGGGAGCCGCGGAAACACCATATATTTT
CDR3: CASSVYGSRGNTIYF

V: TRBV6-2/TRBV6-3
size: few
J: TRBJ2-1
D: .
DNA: TGTGCCAGCAGTTACAATGAGCAGTTCTTC
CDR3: CASSYNEQFF

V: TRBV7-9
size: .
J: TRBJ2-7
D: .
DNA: TGTGCCAGCAGTTCATATACGGCAAGCTCCTACGAGCAGTACTTC
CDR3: CASSSYTASSYEQYF

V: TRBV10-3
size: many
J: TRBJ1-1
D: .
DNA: TGTGCCATCAGTGAGACAGGGATATCTGAAGCTTTCTTT
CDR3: CAISETGISEAFF

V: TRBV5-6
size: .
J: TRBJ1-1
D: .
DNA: TGTGCCAGCAGTTTCTGGTCAAGGAACACTGAAGCTTTCTTT
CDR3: CASSFWSRNTEAFF

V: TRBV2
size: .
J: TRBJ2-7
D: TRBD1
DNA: TGTGCCAGCAGGGGACAGGGGGCGAACTCCTACGAGCAGTACTTC
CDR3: CASRGQGANSYEQYF

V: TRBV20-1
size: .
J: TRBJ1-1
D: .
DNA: TGCAGTGCTTCGGTGAACACTGAAGCTTTCTTT
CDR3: CSASVNTEAFF

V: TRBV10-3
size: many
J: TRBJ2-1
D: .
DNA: TGTGCCATCAGCGGGGCGGGGAGTTCTAATGAGCAGTTCTTC
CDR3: CAISGAGSSNEQFF

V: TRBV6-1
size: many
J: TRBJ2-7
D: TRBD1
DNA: TGTGCCAGCAGTCCCGGGACAGGGGCGACCAACGAGCAGTACTTC
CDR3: CASSPGTGATNEQYF